This T cell receptor beta chain was profiled in a study of early T cells in non-severe SARS-CoV-2 infection. Background on the study: Bulk RNA isolated from unsorted whole blood underwent sequencing; chains were not paired. Study-wide findings and caveats: VDJdb matching skewed toward anti-spike CD8 responses, missing private and CD4 specificities.

Individual cDNA molecules were tagged with unique molecular identifiers, the study reported. TCRdb analysed the 5' RACE reads with MiXCR anew, one entry per CDR3 protein. The sample includes about 39,000 distinct CDR3 sequences, over 3.5% seen only once; the top ten take around 5%. V lost 0 bases, J lost 5 bases, and 6 bases lay in between. The germline gives CDR1 SGHAT, CDR2 FQNNGV. This CDR3 is built from 13 residues. Details on this clonotype: Antigen specificity is unknown.

The sequencing sample was made of whole blood. The chain is built from TRBV11-2 and TRBJ2-3, with TRBD1 as a possible D gene (5 bases). This clonotype was sampled from an adult who was a healthcare worker with PCR-confirmed SARS-CoV-2 infection or an uninfected control (not recorded which). The chain's CDR3 is CASSLDQGDTQYF. CDR3 nucleotides: TGTGCCAGCAGCTTAGATCAGGGAGATACGCAGTATTTT.